A single sample is the source of the 31 T cell receptor beta chains below, sequenced in a study of cytomegalovirus exposure and HLA in healthy donors (dated 2017 in TCRdb). The library relied on the immunoSEQ multiplex PCR assay. The multiplex PCR relied on a mix of 60 forward primers for TCR Vbeta segments and 13 reverse primers for TCR Jbeta segments. The table was pulled from immuneACCESS by TCRdb, which kept in-frame rearrangements only. Such tables lose some clones; where checked, under half of the loss comes from unresolved V genes, and the rest has no known cause. The sample records 130,000 or so clones, roughly four fifths of which are singletons. The ten biggest clones cover 2.9% of the sample. The sequenced sample consisted of PBMCs. The receptors shown here come from a middle-aged woman in good health and CMV-seropositive.

This clone has a single count. The chain carries TRBV27 and TRBJ2-2; a possible D gene is TRBD1 (5 bases). Germline CDR1 is MNHEY and CDR2 is SMNVEV (reference sequence). The CDR3 loop spans 16 amino acids. V lost 5 bases, J lost 1 base, and 14 bases lay in between. CDR3 sequence (DNA): TGTGCCAGCAGTCTCCTCGGACACGAGAACACCGGGGAGCTGTTTTTT. This codes for CASSLLGHENTGELFF.

The chain couples TRBV14 to TRBJ2-1; TRBD2 matches at 10 bases. Per the germline V gene, CDR1 is SGHDN and CDR2 is FVKESK. The CDR3 extends over 15 amino acids. The junction had 9 bases not matched to a gene; V was cut back by 4 bases and J by 9 bases. In DNA, the CDR3 is TGTGCCAGCAGCCGTGCAGCGGGAGGGTCTGGTGAGCAGTTCTTC. It encodes CASSRAAGGSGEQFF.

This CDR3 reads CASSLGLSGSYNEQFF. CDR3 nucleotide sequence: TGCGCCAGCAGCTTGGGTCTTAGCGGTTCCTACAATGAGCAGTTCTTC. The chain combines TRBV5-1 with TRBJ2-1; tentative D call: TRBD2 (6 bases). Trimming stripped 0 bases from V and 1 base from J, with 11 bases between. The CDR3 runs to 16 residues. Germline CDR1 and CDR2: SGHRS and YFSETQ.

The V and J genes are TRBV7-9 and TRBJ1-1, with TRBD1 as a possible D gene (5 bases). The CDR3 contains 14 residues. CDR1 is SEHNR, CDR2 FQNEAQ, per germline (reference sequence). The V and J ends lost 4 bases and 8 bases respectively, with 17 bases between them. The CDR3, as DNA: TGTGCCAGCAGCTCCCACAGGACCCGAGGCGAAGCTTTCTTT. As protein: CASSSHRTRGEAFF.

The count of this clone is one. The chain combines TRBV6-5 with TRBJ2-7; a weak D match, TRBD1 (6 bases). Looked up from germline, CDR1 is MNHEY and CDR2 is SVGAGI. Trimming took 10 bases from V and 3 from J, leaving 22 bases between them. The CDR3 consists of 15 residues. CDR3 region: CATQKTGNGFYEQYF. The DNA for the CDR3 is TGTGCCACCCAGAAAACAGGGAACGGGTTCTACGAGCAGTACTTC.

This rearrangement joins TRBV29-1 to TRBJ2-4; D perhaps matches TRBD2 (6 bases). The germline gives CDR1 SQVTM, CDR2 ANQGSEA. Trimming shortened V by 4 bases and J by 8 bases, and 12 bases separated the two germline ends. The CDR3 sequence is 12 residues long. In DNA form, the CDR3 reads TGCAGCGTTGCCGGGAGCGGTGACATTCAGTACTTC. Encoded protein: CSVAGSGDIQYF.

This sequence joins TRBV7-2 and TRBJ2-2; D uncertain. Trimming cost V 5 bases and J 5 bases, with 6 bases left between them. This CDR3 region has 12 residues. Germline values: CDR1 SGHTA, CDR2 FQGNSA. For the CDR3, the DNA is TGTGCCAGCAGCCTCACTACCGGGGAGCTGTTTTTT. Translated, it gives CASSLTTGELFF. Full variable domain (remainder filled in from reference TRBV7-2 and TRBJ2-2): GAGVSQSPSNKVTEKGKDVELRCDPISGHTALYWYRQSLGQGLEFLIYFQGNSAPDKSGLPSDRFSAERTGGSVSTLTIQRTQQEDSAVYLCASSLTTGELFFGEGSRLTVL.

The V gene is TRBV4-3, the J gene TRBJ1-4; 7 bases are shared with TRBD1. Germline V gives CDR1 LGHNA, CDR2 YSLEER. The CDR3 is 18 amino acids. J was trimmed by 7 bases and V by 0 bases; bases with no gene match: 14. The CDR3 DNA reads TGCGCCAGCAGCCAAGATCTTATACCCAGGGGGTGGGGTGAAAAACTGTTTTTT. Translated, it gives CASSQDLIPRGWGEKLFF.

The chain uses TRBV30 and TRBJ1-3; no firm D call. Germline CDR1 reads GTSNPN; CDR2 reads SVGIG (reference sequence). V was trimmed by 0 bases and J by 8 bases, leaving 17 bases between them. There are 15 residues in the CDR3. The chain's CDR3 is CAWSVGRGRGDTIYF. The CDR3, as DNA: TGTGCCTGGAGTGTAGGTAGAGGCCGGGGAGACACCATATATTTT.

This chain connects TRBV29-1 to TRBJ1-2; no reliable D call. V lost 3 bases to trimming and J lost 7 bases, with 18 bases between them. Per germline, CDR1 SQVTM and CDR2 ANQGSEA. This CDR3 is 14 amino acids long. CDR3 amino acids: CSVDPHGEGLGYTF. The CDR3 DNA reads TGCAGCGTTGATCCCCACGGGGAGGGCCTTGGCTACACCTTC.

V usage is TRBV2 and J usage is TRBJ2-7; 7 bases are shared with TRBD2. This CDR3 contains 15 residues. Germline values: CDR1 SNHLY, CDR2 FYNNEI. V lost 2 bases to trimming and J lost 4 bases; unmatched junction nucleotides: 8. For the CDR3, the DNA is TGTGCCAGCAGTGAATGGCGGGGGAGCGATTACGAGCAGTACTTC. It codes for CASSEWRGSDYEQYF.

The V call is TRBV7-2, the J call TRBJ1-1; TRBD1 might be the D (5 bases). CDR3 length: 15 amino acids. Germline V gene sequence: CDR1 SGHTA, CDR2 FQGNSA. Trimming took off 5 bases at V and 1 base at J, with 14 bases between the two ends. CDR3 in DNA: TGTGCCAGCAGCCCCTCCTGGGGGGGGAACACTGAAGCTTTCTTT. This sequence encodes CASSPSWGGNTEAFF. The whole variable domain, remainder taken from reference TRBV7-2 and TRBJ1-1, is GAGVSQSPSNKVTEKGKDVELRCDPISGHTALYWYRQSLGQGLEFLIYFQGNSAPDKSGLPSDRFSAERTGGSVSTLTIQRTQQEDSAVYLCASSPSWGGNTEAFFGQGTRLTVV.

The chain links TRBV7-3 to TRBJ2-2, with D tentatively TRBD1 (6 bases). V lost 5 bases to trimming and J lost 4 bases, with 11 bases between them. The CDR3 length is 14 residues. Germline lookup yields CDR1 SGHTA and CDR2 FQGTGA. The CDR3 spells CASSANRATGELFF. The CDR3 coding sequence is TGTGCCAGCAGCGCCAACAGGGCCACCGGGGAGCTGTTTTTT.

The CDR3 DNA reads TGTGCCATCCGGTCAGATAAGACACACACTGAAGCTTTCTTT. Protein product: CAIRSDKTHTEAFF. This sequence joins TRBV15 and TRBJ1-1; the D is unclear. The V end was cut by 10 bases, the J end by 3 bases, with 18 bases between. CDR3 length: 14 residues. Germline V gene data show CDR1 as LNHNV and CDR2 as YYDKDF (reference sequence).

This chain uses TRBV5-6 with TRBJ1-1; tentatively, D is TRBD1 (6 bases). Germline V lookup: CDR1 SGHDT, CDR2 YYEEEE. The CDR3 totals 16 residues. The V gene lost 4 bases and the J gene lost 6 bases, with 22 bases spanning the gap. The DNA for the CDR3 is TGTGCCAGCAGCGGCTCGTGGGGAGGGGGATTTCCTGAAGCTTTCTTT. Translation: CASSGSWGGGFPEAFF.

This chain joins TRBV7-2 and TRBJ2-1; TRBD1 agrees at 11 bases. V was pared by 0 bases and J by 15 bases, with 16 bases of the junction left unmatched. Germline loops: CDR1 SGHTA, CDR2 FQGNSA. The CDR3 extends over 17 amino acids. The chain's CDR3 is CASSLAGSWTGGLGPFF. As DNA, the CDR3 is TGTGCCAGCAGCTTAGCTGGGAGTTGGACAGGGGGCCTAGGACCGTTCTTC. Based on the CDR3 plus reference TRBV7-2 and TRBJ2-1, the full variable domain is GAGVSQSPSNKVTEKGKDVELRCDPISGHTALYWYRQSLGQGLEFLIYFQGNSAPDKSGLPSDRFSAERTGGSVSTLTIQRTQQEDSAVYLCASSLAGSWTGGLGPFFGPGTRLTVL.

The V gene is TRBV27, the J gene TRBJ2-7; 8 bases align to TRBD1. The CDR3 totals 14 residues. J lost 3 bases, V lost 7 bases, and 8 bases had no gene match. The germline V gene encodes CDR1 MNHEY and CDR2 SMNVEV (reference sequence). CDR3 sequence reads: CASTTSGTGYEQYF. CDR3 bases: TGTGCCAGCACCACCTCCGGGACAGGCTACGAGCAGTACTTC.

The rearrangement links TRBV30 to TRBJ2-1; 11 bases agree with TRBD2. The J segment lost 7 bases and the V segment lost 4 bases, leaving 12 bases of the junction unmatched. The CDR3 extends over 16 amino acids. Germline lookup yields CDR1 GTSNPN and CDR2 SVGIG (reference sequence). Written as DNA, the CDR3 is TGTGCCTGGAACAAGACACCGGGACTAGCGGTTAATGAGCAGTTCTTC. Translation gives CAWNKTPGLAVNEQFF. Complete variable domain (other parts from reference TRBV30 and TRBJ2-1): SQTIHQWPATLVQPVGSPLSLECTVEGTSNPNLYWYRQAAGRGLQLLFYSVGIGQISSEVPQNLSASRPQDRQFILSSKKLLLSDSGFYLCAWNKTPGLAVNEQFFGPGTRLTVL.

The sample holds one count of this clone. The rearrangement links TRBV29-1 to TRBJ1-1; 7 nucleotides match TRBD1. The CDR3 spans 10 residues. Per germline, CDR1 SQVTM and CDR2 ANQGSEA. The CDR3 nucleotides read TGCAGGGGAGACAGGGAAAAAGCTTTCTTT. It encodes CRGDREKAFF. The whole variable domain, filled in from reference TRBV29-1 and TRBJ1-1, reads SAVISQKPSRDICQRGTSLTIQCQVDSQVTMMFWYRQQPGQSLTLIATANQGSEATYESGFVIDKFPISRPNLTFSTLTVSNMSPEDSSIYLCRGDREKAFFGQGTRLTVV.

J is TRBJ1-1 and V is TRBV7-9; 7 bases align to TRBD1. CDR1 SEHNR and CDR2 FQNEAQ come from the germline V gene (reference sequence). This CDR3 is built from 17 residues. V shed 1 base, J shed 3 bases, and the junction held 11 bases outside the gene matches. The CDR3 DNA reads as TGTGCCAGCAGCTTAGGACAGGGCCAAGGCTTTTACACTGAAGCTTTCTTT. Translating gives CASSLGQGQGFYTEAFF.

V usage is TRBV6-6 and J usage is TRBJ2-5; no definite D call. Trimming took 0 bases from V and 5 from J, leaving 16 bases between them. The CDR3 loop spans 16 amino acids. Germline loops: CDR1 MNHNY, CDR2 SVGAGI (reference sequence). The CDR3 nucleotides are TGTGCCAGCAGTTACTCGAATGAAGCCTCTACGGAGACCCAGTACTTC. It codes for CASSYSNEASTETQYF.

The J gene is TRBJ1-1, the V gene TRBV19; D is uncertain. CDR1 is LNHDA, CDR2 SQIVND, per germline (reference sequence). Between the trimmed V and J ends, which lost 1 base and 1 base, there was a span of 7 bases. The CDR3 sequence is 14 residues long. The chain's CDR3 is CASSIGAGNTEAFF. CDR3 in DNA: TGTGCCAGTAGTATAGGGGCAGGGAACACTGAAGCTTTCTTT.

The chain carries TRBV30 and TRBJ1-5, with a weak D call TRBD1 (5 bases). In germline, CDR1 is GTSNPN, CDR2 SVGIG (reference sequence). Trimming removed 3 bases at V and 4 bases at J, with 10 bases between. The CDR3 totals 13 residues. The CDR3 protein is CAWSTTENQPQHF. The CDR3 DNA sequence: TGTGCCTGGAGCACGACAGAGAATCAGCCCCAGCATTTT.

The DNA of the CDR3 is TGTGCAGGCAGGGGGTGGCCCCAGCATTTT. Amino acids: CAGRGWPQHF. The chain combines TRBV15 with TRBJ1-5, with 7 bases identical to TRBD1. CDR3 length: 10 residues. Germline V gene data show CDR1 as LNHNV and CDR2 as YYDKDF (reference sequence).

This clone appeared a few times. The DNA for the CDR3 is TGTGCCAGCAGCTTGAACAGGGGATTTAATGGCTACACCTTC. Translation: CASSLNRGFNGYTF. The chain couples TRBV5-6 to TRBJ1-2; 7 bases agree with TRBD1. With V trimmed by 1 base and J by 6 bases, 6 bases remained unmatched. From germline, CDR1 is SGHDT and CDR2 YYEEEE. This CDR3 comprises 14 residues.

The chain has TRBV5-4 and TRBJ2-5, with 12 nucleotides matching TRBD1. J lost 4 bases, V lost 10 bases, and 8 bases had no gene match. The length of the CDR3 is 14 residues. Germline-derived CDR1 and CDR2 are SGHNT and YYREEE (reference sequence). In DNA, the CDR3 is TGTGCCGCGAGGGGACAGGGGGCGCGAGAGACCCAGTACTTC. This translates into CAARGQGARETQYF.

This chain connects TRBV14 to TRBJ2-3; no definite D call. The V end lost 1 base, the J end lost 7 bases, and 6 bases lay between the germline ends. CDR1 is SGHDN, CDR2 FVKESK, per germline. CDR3 size: 12 residues. In DNA, the CDR3 is TGTGCCAGCAGCCAAGTACATAATACGCAGTATTTT. Translating gives CASSQVHNTQYF. Full variable domain (rest looked up from reference TRBV14 and TRBJ2-3): EAGVTQFPSHSVIEKGQTVTLRCDPISGHDNLYWYRRVMGKEIKFLLHFVKESKQDESGMPNNRFLAERTGGTYSTLKVQPAELEDSGVYFCASSQVHNTQYFGPGTRLTVL.

Only a few counts were recorded for this clone. The chain carries TRBV7-9 and TRBJ2-6, with a weak D call TRBD1 (6 bases). Per germline, CDR1 SEHNR and CDR2 FQNEAQ (reference sequence). The CDR3 is made up of 17 amino acids. V was pared by 1 base and J by 2 bases, with 12 bases between. The CDR3 is CASSLGAGATGANVLTF. The CDR3 DNA is TGTGCCAGCAGCTTAGGGGCAGGGGCAACTGGGGCCAACGTCCTGACTTTC.

This sequence joins TRBV15 and TRBJ2-6, with 9 bases aligning to TRBD1. Looked up from germline, CDR1 is LNHNV and CDR2 is YYDKDF (reference sequence). The CDR3 totals 17 residues. J was trimmed by 2 bases and V by 4 bases; bases with no gene match: 6. CDR3 residues: CATSTRTGETGANVLTF. The CDR3 DNA is TGTGCCACCAGCACCCGGACAGGGGAAACTGGGGCCAACGTCCTGACTTTC.

The V and J genes are TRBV4-3 and TRBJ2-2; TRBD2 agrees at 10 bases. This CDR3 region has 21 residues. Germline V gene data show CDR1 as LGHNA and CDR2 as YSLEER. After removal of 2 bases from V and 1 base from J, the junction contained 16 bases not matched to a gene. CDR3 sequence (DNA): TGCGCCAGCAGCCAAAGCAGACCCGGACTAGCGGCGAACAAGAACACCGGGGAGCTGTTTTTT. It encodes CASSQSRPGLAANKNTGELFF.

The chain recombines TRBV27 with TRBJ2-1; 9 nucleotides match TRBD1. The CDR3 runs 15 residues. Germline V gene sequence: CDR1 MNHEY, CDR2 SMNVEV (reference sequence). Losses at the gene ends were 5 bases for V and 7 bases for J; bases not matched to a gene: 9. The CDR3 spells CASSDRDRASNEQFF. For the CDR3, the DNA is TGTGCCAGCAGTGACCGGGACAGGGCTTCGAATGAGCAGTTCTTC.